The rows below give T cell receptor beta chains drawn from one sample of a study of control samples from healthy donors and cancer patients. Produced via immunoSEQ multiplex PCR; TCRdb's table is partial and in-frame only. The table has approximately 70,000 clones, roughly 82% seen once. What was sequenced was blood. The receptors here all came from a man between 50 and 59 years old in good health. Both conserved end residues are trimmed from each CDR3. Not every row has a clone size; where given, it reads once, few, many or a size class.

j_gene	abundance	v_gene	CDR3aa
TRBJ2-2	NA	TRBV3-1/TRBV3-2	ASSRSQSGELF
TRBJ1-3	NA	TRBV7-8	ASSSPALISGNTIY
TRBJ2-3	NA	TRBV5-1	ASSFQLAGDTDTQY
TRBJ1-1	NA	TRBV27	ASSRFLWGGHTEAF
TRBJ1-1	NA	TRBV27	ASTKGGFTEAF
TRBJ2-3	NA	TRBV27	ASSFFGGTQY
TRBJ2-1	NA	TRBV27	ASSWVPDRAVDEQF
TRBJ1-1	NA	TRBV6-5	ASSRKQGRTF
TRBJ1-3	NA	TRBV30	AWYRERASGNTIY
TRBJ2-7	NA	TRBV5-1	ASRSVSSGTYEQY
TRBJ2-3	once	TRBV7-6	ASSLVAELTDTQY
TRBJ2-1	few	TRBV11-3	ASSVEVTYNEQF
TRBJ2-7	NA	TRBV19	ASSTGQGACY
TRBJ2-3	NA	TRBV5-4	ASSLEVLSASTDTQY
TRBJ2-7	NA	TRBV7-2	ASSLDHYEQY
TRBJ2-5	NA	TRBV30	AWSPKKGQETQY
TRBJ2-3	NA	TRBV6-2/TRBV6-3	ASTPRISTDTQY
TRBJ1-3	NA	TRBV3-1/TRBV3-2	ASSQDHGGVGARGNTIY
TRBJ1-1	few	TRBV6-2/TRBV6-3	ASSLRPGQGEWNTEAF
TRBJ2-1	NA	TRBV7-6	ASSPRQGAHHNEQF
TRBJ1-1	NA	TRBV6-5	ASSPGSIGAF
TRBJ2-7	few	TRBV29-1	SVQQRGGSSYEQY
TRBJ1-1	NA	TRBV7-8	ASSLDRVNTEAF
TRBJ1-5	once	TRBV28	ASSRGGAHQPQH
TRBJ1-4	NA	TRBV5-1	ASSLGGLNEKLF
TRBJ1-2	NA	TRBV5-1	ASSWDRGPGGYT
TRBJ2-7	NA	TRBV7-9	ASSSGITYEQY
TRBJ2-2	NA	TRBV19	ASRWVDTGELF
TRBJ2-7	NA	TRBV5-1	ASDEQY
TRBJ2-7	NA	TRBV20-1	SASSGTGLKQY
TRBJ1-4	NA	TRBV9	ASSVAQGQGNEKLF
TRBJ2-7	NA	TRBV5-1	ASSLGPAAYPYEQY
TRBJ1-1	NA	TRBV7-8	ASNGHLNTEAF
TRBJ2-3	NA	TRBV6-2/TRBV6-3	ASSYPQGGTSTDTQY
TRBJ2-1	NA	TRBV12-3/TRBV12-4	ASTRGGNEQF
TRBJ1-5	NA	TRBV19	ASSTGQTYQPQH
TRBJ1-1	NA	TRBV6-2/TRBV6-3	ASSYSRTGGRLTEAF
TRBJ2-1	NA	TRBV11-2	ASSLVGFAGEQF
TRBJ1-5	NA	TRBV23-1	AGYISGGRLNQPQH
TRBJ1-1	NA	TRBV29-1	SVEVGTDPSNTEAF
TRBJ1-2	NA	TRBV10-3	AISDTRGGYT
TRBJ2-7	NA	TRBV10-1	ASSEPGQGVKEQY
TRBJ2-1	NA	TRBV2	ASSGRDRGLFSGNEQF
TRBJ2-7	NA	TRBV6-2/TRBV6-3	ASSLSGNPSYEQY
TRBJ1-5	NA	TRBV12-3/TRBV12-4	ASSFSSNQPQH
TRBJ2-1	NA	TRBV9	ASSLRLAGYNEQF
TRBJ1-5	NA	TRBV10-1	ASRKGGRPRGNQPQH
TRBJ1-1	once	TRBV3-1/TRBV3-2	ASSPQTGHTEAF
TRBJ2-3	NA	TRBV18	ASSPLVVGPGEDTQY
TRBJ2-5	NA	TRBV7-6	ASSLAMGGAVQETQY
TRBJ2-5	NA	TRBV6-1	ASSEFTGGQETQY
TRBJ2-1	NA	TRBV7-2	ASSSDRLASEQF
TRBJ2-5	NA	TRBV4-3	ASSRGQAGGPQY
TRBJ1-1	NA	TRBV5-4	ASSGQVNTEAF
TRBJ2-5	NA	TRBV28	ASTPRFGQGETQY